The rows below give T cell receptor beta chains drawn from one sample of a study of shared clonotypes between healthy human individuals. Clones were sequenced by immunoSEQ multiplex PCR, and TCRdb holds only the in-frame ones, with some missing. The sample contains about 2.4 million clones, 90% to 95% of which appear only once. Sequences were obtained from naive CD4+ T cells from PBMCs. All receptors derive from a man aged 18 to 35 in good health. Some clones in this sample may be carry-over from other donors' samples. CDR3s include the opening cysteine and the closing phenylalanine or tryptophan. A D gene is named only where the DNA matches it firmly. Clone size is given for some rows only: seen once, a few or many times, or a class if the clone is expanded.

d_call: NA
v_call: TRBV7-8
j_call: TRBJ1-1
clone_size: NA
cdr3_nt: TGTGCCAGCAGCTTAGATGGGGTGGGGATGAACACTGAAGCTTTCTTT
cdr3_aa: CASSLDGVGMNTEAFF

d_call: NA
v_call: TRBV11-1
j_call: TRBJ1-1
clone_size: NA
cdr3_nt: TGTGCCAGCAGCTCCGACAGAAACACTGAAGCTTTCTTT
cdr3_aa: CASSSDRNTEAFF

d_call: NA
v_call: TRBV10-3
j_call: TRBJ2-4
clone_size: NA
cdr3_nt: TGTGCCTCGTCGTTGGCTTTAGCCAAAAACATTCAGTACTTC
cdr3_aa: CASSLALAKNIQYF

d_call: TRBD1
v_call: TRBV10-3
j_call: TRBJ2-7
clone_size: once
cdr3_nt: TGTGCCATCAGTGAGTCGATCGGACAGGGACCCTACGAGCAGTACTTC
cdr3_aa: CAISESIGQGPYEQYF

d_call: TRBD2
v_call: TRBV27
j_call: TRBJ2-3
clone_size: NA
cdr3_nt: TGTGCCACCAGAGATAGCGGGAGAGATTACACAGATACGCAGTATTTT
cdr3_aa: CATRDSGRDYTDTQYF

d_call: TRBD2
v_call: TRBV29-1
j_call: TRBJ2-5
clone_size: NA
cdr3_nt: TGCAGCGTTGGCCTAGCGGAAGAGACCCAGTACTTC
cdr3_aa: CSVGLAEETQYF

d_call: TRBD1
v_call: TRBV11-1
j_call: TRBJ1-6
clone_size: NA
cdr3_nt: TGTGCCAGCAGCTTGGGACAGACTAATTCACCCCTCCACTTT
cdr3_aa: CASSLGQTNSPLHF

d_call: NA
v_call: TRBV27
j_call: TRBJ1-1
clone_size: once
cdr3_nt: TGTGCCAGCAGTTTGCCGAACACTGAAGCTTTCTTT
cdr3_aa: CASSLPNTEAFF

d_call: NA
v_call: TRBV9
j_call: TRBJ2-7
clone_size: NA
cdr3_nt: TGTGCCAGCAGTCTCAGGAGCTCCTACGAGCAGTACTTC
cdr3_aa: CASSLRSSYEQYF

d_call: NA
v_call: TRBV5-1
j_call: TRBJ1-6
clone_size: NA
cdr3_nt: TGCGCCAGCAGCTCCGGACAGACCAATAATTCACCCCTCCACTTT
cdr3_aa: CASSSGQTNNSPLHF

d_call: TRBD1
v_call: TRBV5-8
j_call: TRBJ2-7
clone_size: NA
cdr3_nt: TGTGCCAGCAGCTGGGGACAGGGGAGGAGCGAGCAGTACTTC
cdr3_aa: CASSWGQGRSEQYF

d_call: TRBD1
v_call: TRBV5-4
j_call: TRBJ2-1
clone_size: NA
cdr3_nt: TGTGCCAGCAGCTTGCAGGGGGCGAGGAGTGAGCAGTTCTTC
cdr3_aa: CASSLQGARSEQFF

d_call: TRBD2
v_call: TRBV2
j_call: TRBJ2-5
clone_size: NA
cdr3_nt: TGTGCCAGCAGTGTCTGGACTAGCGGGTCGCGGGGGGGGACCCAGTACTTC
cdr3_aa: CASSVWTSGSRGGTQYF

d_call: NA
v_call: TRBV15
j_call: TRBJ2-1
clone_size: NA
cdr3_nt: TGTGCCACCAGCAAGGGGGGTTACTACAATGAGCAGTTCTTC
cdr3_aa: CATSKGGYYNEQFF

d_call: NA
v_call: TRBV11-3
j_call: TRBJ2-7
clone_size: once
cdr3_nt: TGTGCCAGCAGCCCCGGAGGGTACGAGCAGTACTTC
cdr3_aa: CASSPGGYEQYF

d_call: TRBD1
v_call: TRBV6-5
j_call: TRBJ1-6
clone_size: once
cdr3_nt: TGTGCCAGCAGAATCAACAGGGGGAATTCACCCCTCCACTTT
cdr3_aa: CASRINRGNSPLHF

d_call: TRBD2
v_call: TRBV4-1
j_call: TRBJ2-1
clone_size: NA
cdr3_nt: TGCGCCAGCAGCCATTCCATGGGCGGACTAGCTGGGAGCTATACATGGCAGTTCTTC
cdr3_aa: CASSHSMGGLAGSYTWQFF

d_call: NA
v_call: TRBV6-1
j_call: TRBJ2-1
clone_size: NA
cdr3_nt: TGTGCCAGCAGTAGAAGCTCCTACAATGAGCAGTTCTTC
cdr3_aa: CASSRSSYNEQFF

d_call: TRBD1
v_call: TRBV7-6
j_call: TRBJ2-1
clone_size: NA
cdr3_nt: TGTGCCAGCAGCTTACAGGACAGGGGGGATGAGCAGTTCTTC
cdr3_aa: CASSLQDRGDEQFF

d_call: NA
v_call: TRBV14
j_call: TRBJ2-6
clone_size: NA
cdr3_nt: TGTGCCAGCAGCCCTTCCTCTGGGGCCAACGTCCTGACTTTC
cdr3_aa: CASSPSSGANVLTF

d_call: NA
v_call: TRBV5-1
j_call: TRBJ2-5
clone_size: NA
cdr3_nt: TGCGCCAGCAGCTTGGGACCCGGCCAAGAGACCCAGTACTTC
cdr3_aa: CASSLGPGQETQYF

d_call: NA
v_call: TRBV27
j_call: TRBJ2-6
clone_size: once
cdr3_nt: TGTGCCAGCAGCCCCTGGGGGGGCGCATTAGCTGGGGCCAACGTCCTGACTTTC
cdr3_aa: CASSPWGGALAGANVLTF

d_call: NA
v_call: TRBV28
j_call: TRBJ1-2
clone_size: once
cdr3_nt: TGTGCCAGCAGTTCCGGGCCGAGGGGATACGATGGCTACACCTTC
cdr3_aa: CASSSGPRGYDGYTF

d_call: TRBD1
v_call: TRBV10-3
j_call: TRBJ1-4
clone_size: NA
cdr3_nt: TGTGCCATCAGTGAGTCAAAGGCAGGGGGCGAAAAACTGTTTTTT
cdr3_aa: CAISESKAGGEKLFF

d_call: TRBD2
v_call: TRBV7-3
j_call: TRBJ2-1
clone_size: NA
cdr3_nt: TGTGCCAGCAGCTCCCTCGGGACTAGCGGGAGTTCGCCCTACAATGAGCAGTTCTTC
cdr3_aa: CASSSLGTSGSSPYNEQFF

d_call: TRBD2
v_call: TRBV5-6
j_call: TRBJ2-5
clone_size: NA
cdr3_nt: TGTGCCAGCAGGTCGCTAGCGGGGCAAGAGACCCAGTACTTC
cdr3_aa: CASRSLAGQETQYF

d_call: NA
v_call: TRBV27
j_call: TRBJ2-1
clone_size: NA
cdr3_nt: TGTGCCAGCAGTTTAGCTTTGGGCCAGCAGTTCTTC
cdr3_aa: CASSLALGQQFF

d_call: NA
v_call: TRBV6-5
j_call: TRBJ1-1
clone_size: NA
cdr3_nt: TGTGCCAGCAGTTACGGACCCGGCGACACTGAAGCTTTCTTT
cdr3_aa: CASSYGPGDTEAFF

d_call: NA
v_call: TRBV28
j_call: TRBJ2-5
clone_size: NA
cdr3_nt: TGTGCCAGCAGTTTTCGGACCCCGTGGGAGAGTCCCCAAGAGACCCAGTACTTC
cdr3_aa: CASSFRTPWESPQETQYF

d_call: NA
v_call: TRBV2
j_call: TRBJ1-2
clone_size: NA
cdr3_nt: TGTGCCAGCAGTGAAGACGACTATGGCTACACCTTC
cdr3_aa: CASSEDDYGYTF

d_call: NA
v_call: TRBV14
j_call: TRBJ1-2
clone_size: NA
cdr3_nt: TGTGCCAGCAGCCAGGGAGTTGTGAGGCAGTATGGCTACACCTTC
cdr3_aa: CASSQGVVRQYGYTF

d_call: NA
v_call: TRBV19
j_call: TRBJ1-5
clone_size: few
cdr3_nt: TGTGCCAGTAATGGAGGGCAGAGCAATCAGCCCCAGCATTTT
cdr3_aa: CASNGGQSNQPQHF

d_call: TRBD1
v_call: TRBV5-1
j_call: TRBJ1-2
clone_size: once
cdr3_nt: TGCGCCAGCAGCTCGACAGGGTTGTCCTATGGCTACACCTTC
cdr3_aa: CASSSTGLSYGYTF

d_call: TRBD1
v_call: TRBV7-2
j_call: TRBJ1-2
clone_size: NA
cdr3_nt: TGTGCCAGCAGCCCCAAGGCAGGGGGCGATGGCTACACCTTC
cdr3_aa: CASSPKAGGDGYTF

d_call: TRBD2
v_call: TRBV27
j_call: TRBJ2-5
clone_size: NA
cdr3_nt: TGTGCCAGCAGCCCCTCGGCGGGGGGAGAGACCCAGTACTTC
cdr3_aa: CASSPSAGGETQYF

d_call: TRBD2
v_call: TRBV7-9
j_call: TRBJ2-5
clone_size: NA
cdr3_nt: TGTGCCAGCAGCTTAGAGCCCGGGACTAGCGGGAGAGAGACCCAGTACTTC
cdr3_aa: CASSLEPGTSGRETQYF

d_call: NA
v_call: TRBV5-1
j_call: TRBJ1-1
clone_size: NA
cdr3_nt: TGCGCCAGCAGCTTGTTGGGGGGGTTGAACACTGAAGCTTTCTTT
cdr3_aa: CASSLLGGLNTEAFF

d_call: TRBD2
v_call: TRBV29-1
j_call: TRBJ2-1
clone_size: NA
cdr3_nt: TGCAGCGTGAGTCGGGGGGGCTCCTACAATGAGCAGTTCTTC
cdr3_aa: CSVSRGGSYNEQFF

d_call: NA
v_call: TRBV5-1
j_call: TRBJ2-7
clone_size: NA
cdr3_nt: TGCGCCAGCAGCTTGGGGGCCGGACCCGAGCAGTACTTC
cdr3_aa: CASSLGAGPEQYF

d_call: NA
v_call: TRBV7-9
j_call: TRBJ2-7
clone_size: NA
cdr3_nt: TGTGCCAGCAGCTTCGGGACTCAGAGCTCCTACGAGCAGTACTTC
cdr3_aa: CASSFGTQSSYEQYF

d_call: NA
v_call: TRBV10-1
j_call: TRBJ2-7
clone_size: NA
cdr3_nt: TGCGCCAGCAGTGAGGCAGTCTCCTACGAGCAGTACTTC
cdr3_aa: CASSEAVSYEQYF

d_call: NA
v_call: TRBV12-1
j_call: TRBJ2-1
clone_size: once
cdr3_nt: TGTGCCAGCAGCTCGCAGCGGGAGGGCTCCTACAATGAGCAGTTCTTC
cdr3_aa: CASSSQREGSYNEQFF

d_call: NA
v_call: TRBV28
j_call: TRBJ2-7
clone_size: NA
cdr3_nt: TGTGCCAGCAGTTTGTATCGCGAGCAGTACTTC
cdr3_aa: CASSLYREQYF

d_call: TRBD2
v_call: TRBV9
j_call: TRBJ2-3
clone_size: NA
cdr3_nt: TGTGCCAGCAGCGTTACTGGGACTAGCGCCCCAGATACGCAGTATTTT
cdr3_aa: CASSVTGTSAPDTQYF

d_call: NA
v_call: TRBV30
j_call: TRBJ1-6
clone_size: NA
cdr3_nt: TGTGCCTGGAGTTTAAACTCACCCCTCCACTTT
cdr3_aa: CAWSLNSPLHF

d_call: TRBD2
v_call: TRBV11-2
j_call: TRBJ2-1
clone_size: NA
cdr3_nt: TGTGCCAGCAGCTCCTTCGCGGGAGTCCACAATGAGCAGTTCTTC
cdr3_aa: CASSSFAGVHNEQFF

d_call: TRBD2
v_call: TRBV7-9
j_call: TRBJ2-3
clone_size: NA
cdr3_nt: TGTGCCAGCAGCCCCCAAGCGGGAGTGGATACGCAGTATTTT
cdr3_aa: CASSPQAGVDTQYF

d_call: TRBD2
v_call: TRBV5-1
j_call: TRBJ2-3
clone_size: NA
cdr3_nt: TGCGCCAGCAGCTACCTAGCGGGCCACACAGATACGCAGTATTTT
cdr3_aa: CASSYLAGHTDTQYF

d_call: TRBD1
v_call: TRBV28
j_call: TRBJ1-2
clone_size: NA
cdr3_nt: TGTGCCAGCAGTTTGTTTGGACAGGGCGATGTGAGCGGCTACACCTTC
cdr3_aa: CASSLFGQGDVSGYTF

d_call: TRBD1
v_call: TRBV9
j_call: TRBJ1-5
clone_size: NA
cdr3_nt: TGTGCCAGCAGCGTGGAGAAGCCTAGCGGGGACAGGACCTCCTTTAGCAATCAGCCCCAGCATTTT
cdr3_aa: CASSVEKPSGDRTSFSNQPQHF

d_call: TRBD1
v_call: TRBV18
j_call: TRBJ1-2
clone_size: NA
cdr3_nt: TGTGCCAGCTCACCGACAGGGGAACTCGACTATGGCTACACCTTC
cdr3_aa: CASSPTGELDYGYTF

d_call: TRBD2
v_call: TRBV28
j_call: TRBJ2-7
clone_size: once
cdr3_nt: TGTGCCAGCAGCCCCGGGACTAGAGAACGGGACGAGCAGTACTTC
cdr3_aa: CASSPGTRERDEQYF

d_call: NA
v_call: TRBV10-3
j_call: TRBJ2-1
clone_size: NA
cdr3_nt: TGTGCCATCTTTTCCGGGACACTAGATGAGCAGTTCTTC
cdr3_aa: CAIFSGTLDEQFF

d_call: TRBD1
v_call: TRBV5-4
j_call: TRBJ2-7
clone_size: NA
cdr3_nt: TGTGCCAGCAGCTTGGTTGGGACAGGGGCCTACGAGCAGTACTTC
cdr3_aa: CASSLVGTGAYEQYF

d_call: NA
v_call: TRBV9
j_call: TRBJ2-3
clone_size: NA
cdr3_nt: TGTGCCAGCAGCCCCGGTTCGGGGAGCACAGATACGCAGTATTTT
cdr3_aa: CASSPGSGSTDTQYF

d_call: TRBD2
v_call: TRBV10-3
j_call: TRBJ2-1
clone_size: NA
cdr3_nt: TGTGCCATCGGCGGACTAGCATCGTCCTACAATGAGCAGTTCTTC
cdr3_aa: CAIGGLASSYNEQFF